Here is one TCR beta chain with its context. The sample originates from a study of control samples from healthy donors and cancer patients. The CDR3 has 11 residues. Trimming cost V 5 bases and J 4 bases, with 6 bases left between them. Germline V gene lookup returns CDR1 MNHEY and CDR2 SVGAGI. TCRdb's copy holds only in-frame clones and misses some; the assay was immunoSEQ multiplex PCR. This table holds approximately 230,000 clones, over 75% found once. What was sequenced was PBMCs. This TCR came from a woman between 55 and 75 years old with lung cancer. The chain employs TRBV6-5 and TRBJ2-7; possible D gene TRBD1, 5 bases. CDR3 bases: TGTGCCAGCAGTAGACAGTACGAGCAGTACTTC. As protein: CASSRQYEQYF.